Presented here are 5 T cell receptor beta chains from one specimen sequenced in a study of blood T cell repertoires in COVID-19. TCRdb's copy holds only in-frame clones and misses some; the assay was immunoSEQ multiplex PCR. Of some 400,000 clones listed, about nine tenths are singletons. Specimen: PBMCs or T cells enriched from blood (not recorded which). The receptors stem from a woman aged 40 to 49 who had been exposed to COVID-19.

The rearrangement joins TRBV29-1 to TRBJ1-2; D ambiguous. Deletions cut 7 bases from V and 0 bases from J, with 9 bases between. Germline assignment: CDR1 SQVTM and CDR2 ANQGSEA. The CDR3 is 12 amino acids. CDR3 protein: CSATETNYGYTF. The CDR3 DNA sequence: TGCAGCGCTACGGAGACTAACTATGGCTACACCTTC.

This clone was detected once. J is TRBJ2-1 and V is TRBV7-2; TRBD2 agrees at 9 bases. The CDR3 covers 18 residues. Unmatched junction bases numbered 12, after V lost 2 bases and J lost 4 bases. Germline V gene sequence: CDR1 SGHTA, CDR2 FQGNSA. DNA for the CDR3: TGTGCCAGCAGCTTACCCGCCCGTCTAGCGGGGTCGTACAATGAGCAGTTCTTC. It codes for CASSLPARLAGSYNEQFF.

V usage is TRBV21-1 and J usage is TRBJ1-1; the table calls TRBD1, which could not be checked here. TRBV21-1 is a known pseudogene. There are 17 residues in the CDR3. The CDR3 DNA sequence: TGTGCCAGCAGCAAAAGTAAGACAGGGGGCAGGAACACTGAAGCTTTCTTT. This codes for CASSKSKTGGRNTEAFF.

V usage is TRBV9 and J usage is TRBJ2-2; no definite D call. This CDR3 is built from 15 residues. Trimming removed 2 bases from V and 4 bases from J, with 12 bases in between. Germline CDR1 reads SGDLS; CDR2 reads YYNGEE. The CDR3 is CASSVSLAVTGELFF. As DNA, the CDR3 is TGTGCCAGCAGCGTGAGCTTGGCGGTCACCGGGGAGCTGTTTTTT.

This chain connects TRBV10-1 to TRBJ2-1; D not resolved. V was clipped by 0 bases and J by 4 bases, with 10 bases between them. The CDR3 totals 15 residues. The germline V gene has CDR1 WNHNN and CDR2 SYGVQD (reference sequence). In DNA form, the CDR3 reads TGCGCCAGCAGTGAGTCGGGCCGATTTTACAATGAGCAGTTCTTC. Encoded protein: CASSESGRFYNEQFF.